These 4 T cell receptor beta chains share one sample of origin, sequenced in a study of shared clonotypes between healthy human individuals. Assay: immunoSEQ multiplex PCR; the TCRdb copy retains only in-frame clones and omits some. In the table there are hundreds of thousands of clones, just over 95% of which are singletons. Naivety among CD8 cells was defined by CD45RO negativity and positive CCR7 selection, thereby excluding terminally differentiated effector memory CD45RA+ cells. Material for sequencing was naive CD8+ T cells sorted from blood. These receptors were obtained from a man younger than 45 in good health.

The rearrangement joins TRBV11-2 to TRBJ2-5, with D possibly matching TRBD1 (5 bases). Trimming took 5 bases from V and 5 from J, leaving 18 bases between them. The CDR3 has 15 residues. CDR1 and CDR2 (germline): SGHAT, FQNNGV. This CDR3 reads CASSPQIQGGETQYF. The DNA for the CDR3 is TGTGCCAGCAGCCCTCAAATCCAGGGTGGTGAGACCCAGTACTTC.

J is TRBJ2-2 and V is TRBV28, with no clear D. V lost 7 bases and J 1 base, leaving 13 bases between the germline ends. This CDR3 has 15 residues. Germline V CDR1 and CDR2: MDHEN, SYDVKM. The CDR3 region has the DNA TGTGCCAGCACACCCCGGGTTCTGAACACCGGGGAGCTGTTTTTT. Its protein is CASTPRVLNTGELFF. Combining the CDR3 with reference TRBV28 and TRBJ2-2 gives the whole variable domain DVKVTQSSRYLVKRTGEKVFLECVQDMDHENMFWYRQDPGLGLRLIYFSYDVKMKEKGDIPEGYSVSREKKERFSLILESASTNQTSMYLCASTPRVLNTGELFFGEGSRLTVL.

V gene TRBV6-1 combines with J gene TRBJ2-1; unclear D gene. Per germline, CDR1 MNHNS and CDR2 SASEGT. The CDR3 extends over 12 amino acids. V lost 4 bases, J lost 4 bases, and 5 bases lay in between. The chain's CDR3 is CASSAGYNEQFF. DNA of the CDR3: TGTGCCAGCAGTGCTGGTTACAATGAGCAGTTCTTC.

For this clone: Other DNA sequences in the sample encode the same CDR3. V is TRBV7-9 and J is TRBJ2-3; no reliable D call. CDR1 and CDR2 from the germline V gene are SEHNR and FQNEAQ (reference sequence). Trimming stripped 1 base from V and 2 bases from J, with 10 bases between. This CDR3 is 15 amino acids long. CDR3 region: CASSLVLQNTDTQYF. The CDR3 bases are TGTGCCAGCAGCTTAGTTTTGCAGAACACAGATACGCAGTATTTT. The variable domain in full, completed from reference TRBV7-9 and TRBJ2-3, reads DTGVSQNPRHKITKRGQNVTFRCDPISEHNRLYWYRQTLGQGPEFLTYFQNEAQLEKSRLLSDRFSAERPKGSFSTLEIQRTEQGDSAMYLCASSLVLQNTDTQYFGPGTRLTVL.